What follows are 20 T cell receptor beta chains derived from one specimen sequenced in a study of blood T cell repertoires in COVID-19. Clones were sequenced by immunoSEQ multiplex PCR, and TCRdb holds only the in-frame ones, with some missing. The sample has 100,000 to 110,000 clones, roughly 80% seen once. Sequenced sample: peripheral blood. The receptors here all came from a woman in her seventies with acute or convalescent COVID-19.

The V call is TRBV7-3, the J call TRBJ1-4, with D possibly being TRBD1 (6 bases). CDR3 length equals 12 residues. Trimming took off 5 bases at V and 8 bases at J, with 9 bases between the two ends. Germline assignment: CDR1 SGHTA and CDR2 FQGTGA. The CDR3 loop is CASSGQGEKLFF. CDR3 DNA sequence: TGTGCCAGCAGCGGGCAGGGGGAAAAACTGTTTTTT.

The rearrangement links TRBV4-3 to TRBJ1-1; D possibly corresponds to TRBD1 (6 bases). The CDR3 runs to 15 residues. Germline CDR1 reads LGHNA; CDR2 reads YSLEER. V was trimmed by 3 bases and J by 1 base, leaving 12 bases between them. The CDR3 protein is CASSQRTAWNTEAFF. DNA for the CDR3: TGCGCCAGCAGCCAGCGGACAGCCTGGAACACTGAAGCTTTCTTT.

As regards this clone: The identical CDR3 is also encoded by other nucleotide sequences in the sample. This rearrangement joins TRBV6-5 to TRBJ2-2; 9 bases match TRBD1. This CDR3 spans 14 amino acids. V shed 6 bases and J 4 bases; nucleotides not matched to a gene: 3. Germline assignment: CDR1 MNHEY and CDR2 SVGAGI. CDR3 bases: TGTGCCAGCAGGGGACAGGGTGGCACCGGGGAGCTGTTTTTT. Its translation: CASRGQGGTGELFF.

The CDR3: CASSPRGETQYF. As DNA, the CDR3 is TGTGCCAGCAGTCCAAGGGGCGAGACCCAGTACTTC. V usage is TRBV27 and J usage is TRBJ2-5, with D perhaps TRBD1 (5 bases). CDR1 and CDR2 (germline): MNHEY, SMNVEV (reference sequence). V was shortened by 5 bases and J by 5 bases, with 9 bases between the two germline ends. The CDR3 contains 12 residues.

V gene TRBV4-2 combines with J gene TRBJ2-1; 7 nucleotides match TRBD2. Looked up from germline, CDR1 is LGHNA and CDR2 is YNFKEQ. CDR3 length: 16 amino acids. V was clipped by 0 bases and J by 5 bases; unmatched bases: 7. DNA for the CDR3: TGTGCCAGCAGCCAAGAACGGGCCGGGGGGAACAATGAGCAGTTCTTC. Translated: CASSQERAGGNNEQFF.

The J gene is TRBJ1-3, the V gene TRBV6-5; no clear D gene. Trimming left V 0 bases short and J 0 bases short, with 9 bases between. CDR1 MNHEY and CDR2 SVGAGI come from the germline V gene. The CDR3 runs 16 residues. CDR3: CASSYSPSSSGNTIYF. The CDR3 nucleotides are TGTGCCAGCAGTTACTCACCTTCGAGCTCTGGAAACACCATATATTTT.

The CDR3 sequence is CASSQDPRNTGELFF. The CDR3 region has the DNA TGTGCCAGCAGCCAAGATCCGAGGAACACCGGGGAGCTGTTTTTT. The rearrangement joins TRBV3-1 (or the pseudogene TRBV3-2) to TRBJ2-2; D is unresolved. This CDR3 region has 15 residues. The V gene's germline CDR1 is LGHDT and CDR2 YNNKEL (reference sequence). Trimming shortened V by 0 bases and J by 1 base, and 6 bases separated the two germline ends.

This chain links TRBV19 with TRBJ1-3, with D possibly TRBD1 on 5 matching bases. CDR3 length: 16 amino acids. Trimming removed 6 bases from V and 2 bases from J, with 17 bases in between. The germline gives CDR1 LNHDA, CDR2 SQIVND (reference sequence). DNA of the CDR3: TGTGCCAGTAGCATGCGAGTGTCGGGGGCTGGAAACACCATATATTTT. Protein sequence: CASSMRVSGAGNTIYF. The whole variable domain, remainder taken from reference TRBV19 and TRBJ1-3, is DGGITQSPKYLFRKEGQNVTLSCEQNLNHDAMYWYRQDPGQGLRLIYYSQIVNDFQKGDIAEGYSVSREKKESFPLTVTSAQKNPTAFYLCASSMRVSGAGNTIYFGEGSWLTVV.

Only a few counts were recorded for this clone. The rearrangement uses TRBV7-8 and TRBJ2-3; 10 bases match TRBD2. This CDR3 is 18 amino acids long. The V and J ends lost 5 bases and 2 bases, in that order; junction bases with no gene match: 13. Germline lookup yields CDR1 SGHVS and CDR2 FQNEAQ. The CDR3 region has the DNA TGTGCCAGCAGCCCGGTCTTCGGGACTAGCGCTCCCACAGATACGCAGTATTTT. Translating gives CASSPVFGTSAPTDTQYF.

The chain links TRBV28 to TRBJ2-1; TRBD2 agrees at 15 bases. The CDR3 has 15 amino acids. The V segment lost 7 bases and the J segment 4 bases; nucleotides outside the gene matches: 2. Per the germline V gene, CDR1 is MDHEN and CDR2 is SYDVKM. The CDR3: CASIGLAGGYNEQFF. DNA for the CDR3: TGTGCCAGCATAGGACTAGCGGGGGGGTACAATGAGCAGTTCTTC.

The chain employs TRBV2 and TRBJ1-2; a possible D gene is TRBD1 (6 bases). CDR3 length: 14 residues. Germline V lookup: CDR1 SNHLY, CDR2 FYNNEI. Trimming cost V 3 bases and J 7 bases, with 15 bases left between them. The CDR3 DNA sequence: TGTGCCAGCAGTGAGTTGTCACAGGGAAGTGGCTACACCTTC. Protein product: CASSELSQGSGYTF.

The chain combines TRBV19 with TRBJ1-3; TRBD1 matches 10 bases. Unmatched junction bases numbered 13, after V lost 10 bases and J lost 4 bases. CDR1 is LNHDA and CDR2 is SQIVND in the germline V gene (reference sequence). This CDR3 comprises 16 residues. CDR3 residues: CATSIGDRGSGNTIYF. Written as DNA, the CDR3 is TGTGCCACCTCAATAGGGGACAGGGGATCCGGAAACACCATATATTTT.

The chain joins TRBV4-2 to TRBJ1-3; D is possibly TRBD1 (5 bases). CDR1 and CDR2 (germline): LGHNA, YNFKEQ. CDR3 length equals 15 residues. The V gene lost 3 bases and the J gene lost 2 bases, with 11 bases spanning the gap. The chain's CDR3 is CASSHQSGTGNTIYF. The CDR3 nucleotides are TGTGCCAGCAGCCACCAATCAGGGACTGGAAACACCATATATTTT.

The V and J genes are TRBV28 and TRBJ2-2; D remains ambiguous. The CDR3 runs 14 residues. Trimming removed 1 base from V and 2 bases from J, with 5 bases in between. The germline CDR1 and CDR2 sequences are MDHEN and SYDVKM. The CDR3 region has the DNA TGTGCCAGCAGTTTATACTCTAACACCGGGGAGCTGTTTTTT. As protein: CASSLYSNTGELFF.

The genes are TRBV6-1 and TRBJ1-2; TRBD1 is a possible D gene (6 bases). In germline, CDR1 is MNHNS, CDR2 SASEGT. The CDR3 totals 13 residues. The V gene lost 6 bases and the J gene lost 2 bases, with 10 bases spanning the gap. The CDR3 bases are TGTGCCAGCAGACTCACAGGGAACTATGGCTACACCTTC. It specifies CASRLTGNYGYTF.

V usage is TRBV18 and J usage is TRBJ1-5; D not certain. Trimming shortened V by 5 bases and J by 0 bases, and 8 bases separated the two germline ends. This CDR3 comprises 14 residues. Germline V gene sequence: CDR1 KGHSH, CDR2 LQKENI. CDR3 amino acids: CASSEIDSNQPQHF. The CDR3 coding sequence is TGTGCCAGCTCAGAGATCGATAGCAATCAGCCCCAGCATTTT.

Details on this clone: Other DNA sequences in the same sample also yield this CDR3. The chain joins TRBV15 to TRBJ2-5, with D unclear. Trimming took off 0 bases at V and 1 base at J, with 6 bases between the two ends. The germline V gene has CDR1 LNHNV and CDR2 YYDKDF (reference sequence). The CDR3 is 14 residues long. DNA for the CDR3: TGTGCCACCAGCAGAGATAGAGGCCAAGAGACCCAGTACTTC. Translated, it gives CATSRDRGQETQYF.

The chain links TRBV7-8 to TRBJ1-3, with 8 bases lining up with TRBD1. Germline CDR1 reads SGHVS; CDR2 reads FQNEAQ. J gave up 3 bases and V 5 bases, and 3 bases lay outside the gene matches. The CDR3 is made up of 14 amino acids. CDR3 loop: CASSLGTGGNTIYF. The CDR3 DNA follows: TGTGCCAGCAGCCTAGGGACAGGTGGAAACACCATATATTTT.

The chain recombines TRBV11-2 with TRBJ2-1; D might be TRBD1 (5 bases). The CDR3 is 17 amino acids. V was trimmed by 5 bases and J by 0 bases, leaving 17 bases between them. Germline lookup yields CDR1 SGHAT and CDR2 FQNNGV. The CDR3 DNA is TGTGCCAGCAGCCGCAACAGGATTCAGTCCTCCTACAATGAGCAGTTCTTC. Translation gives CASSRNRIQSSYNEQFF.

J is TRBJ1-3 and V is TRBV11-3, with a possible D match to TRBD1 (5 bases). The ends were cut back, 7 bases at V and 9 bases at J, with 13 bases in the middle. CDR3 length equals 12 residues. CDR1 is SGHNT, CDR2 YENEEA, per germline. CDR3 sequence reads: CASTLETATIYF. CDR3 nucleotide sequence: TGTGCCAGCACCTTGGAGACAGCCACCATATATTTT. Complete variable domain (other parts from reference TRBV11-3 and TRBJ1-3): EAGVVQSPRYKIIEKKQPVAFWCNPISGHNTLYWYLQNLGQGPELLIRYENEEAVDDSQLPKDRFSAERLKGVDSTLKIQPAELGDSAVYLCASTLETATIYFGEGSWLTVV.